Presented here are 15 T cell receptor beta chains from one specimen sequenced in a study of spatial heterogeneity in lung cancer. For these receptors, no antigen is known. TCRdb independently ran MiXCR on the 5' RACE reads; one entry per CDR3 protein. The sample yields some 6,900 distinct CDR3 sequences, 10% to 15% seen once. Time point specified: sample taken at primary tumor resection. Study conclusions and caveats: Expanded alpha and beta TCR counts within tumors tracked tumor mutation counts.

Sample: lung tumor tissue, taken at surgery. The receptors come from a male donor with early-stage non-small cell lung cancer.

This clonotype was seen many times. This beta chain turned up in a library designed for alpha chains; as an off-target read, its abundance says little. The chain carries TRBV5-1 and TRBJ2-3; TRBD2 matches 14 bases. This CDR3 spans 17 amino acids. Germline loops: CDR1 SGHRS, CDR2 YFSETQ. The J segment lost 5 bases and the V segment lost 4 bases, leaving 9 bases of the junction unmatched. The CDR3 DNA is TGCGCCAGCAGCCACGGACTAGCGGGAGGCCGGGGAGATACGCAGTATTTT. Protein product: CASSHGLAGGRGDTQYF.

To note about this clonotype: The library was designed around alpha chains, so this beta chain is a stray read whose abundance carries little weight. The gene calls are TRBV12-3 or TRBV12-4 and TRBJ2-2; TRBD2 agrees at 10 bases. The CDR3 extends over 16 amino acids. V lost 5 bases and J lost 6; bases outside the gene matches: 9. CDR3 residues: CASSKDRLAGAGELFF. In DNA form, the CDR3 reads TGTGCCAGCAGTAAGGACAGGCTAGCGGGAGCCGGGGAGCTGTTTTTT.

This clonotype was observed many times. This beta chain is a stray sequence in a library constructed for alpha chains; its clone size is not meaningful. This sequence joins TRBV29-1 and TRBJ2-3; D unresolved. Germline V gene sequence: CDR1 SQVTM, CDR2 ANQGSEA. The ends were cut back, 3 bases at V and 0 bases at J, with 16 bases in the middle. The CDR3 sequence is 16 residues long. CDR3 protein: CSVEGGRVLSTDTQYF. In DNA, the CDR3 is TGCAGCGTTGAGGGCGGTAGAGTACTTAGCACAGATACGCAGTATTTT.

As for this clonotype: This beta chain appears as a stray read in a library generated for alpha chains; its size is not informative. The chain uses TRBV11-3 and TRBJ2-7; 7 bases match TRBD2. The CDR3 extends over 16 amino acids. Unmatched junction bases numbered 15, after V lost 5 bases and J lost 5 bases. The germline V gene has CDR1 SGHNT and CDR2 YENEEA. The CDR3 nucleotides read TGTGCCAGCAGCACCGGGGGAGCGGGGCCGGCCAACGAGCAGTACTTC. Encoded protein: CASSTGGAGPANEQYF.

This clonotype was detected ten times or more. As an off-target read in a library built for alpha chains, this beta chain has a frequency of little significance. J is TRBJ2-1 and V is TRBV29-1, with 13 bases lining up with TRBD2. The trim removed 4 bases at V and 13 bases at J, leaving 7 bases unmatched. The CDR3 loop spans 13 amino acids. Germline values: CDR1 SQVTM, CDR2 ANQGSEA. The CDR3 region is CSVVTSGRTIQFF. The CDR3 region has the DNA TGCAGCGTTGTGACTAGCGGGAGGACCATCCAGTTCTTC.

This clonotype was seen at least ten times. Found in a library prepared for alpha chains, this beta chain is an off-target read, and its abundance has little meaning. V is TRBV5-1 and J is TRBJ2-4; 11 nucleotides agree with TRBD2. J was trimmed by 1 base and V by 0 bases; bases with no gene match: 12. This CDR3 spans 20 amino acids. Germline CDR1 reads SGHRS; CDR2 reads YFSETQ. CDR3 residues: CASSLVTSGVQAIAKNIQYF. CDR3 nucleotides: TGCGCCAGCAGCTTGGTGACTAGCGGGGTTCAGGCGATTGCCAAAAACATTCAGTACTTC. Complete variable domain (other parts from reference TRBV5-1 and TRBJ2-4): KAGVTQTPRYLIKTRGQQVTLSCSPISGHRSVSWYQQTPGQGLQFLFEYFSETQRNKGNFPGRFSGRQFSNSRSEMNVSTLELGDSALYLCASSLVTSGVQAIAKNIQYFGAGTRLSVL.

This clonotype came up a few times. Within a library made for alpha chains, this beta chain is off target, and its count is uninformative. The rearrangement links TRBV25-1 to TRBJ1-1; the match to TRBD1 covers 9 bases. CDR3 length: 15 amino acids. CDR1 is MGHDK and CDR2 is SYGVNS in the germline V gene. Trimming cost V 4 bases and J 1 base; bases outside gene matches: 4. The CDR3 is CASSAGQGQNTEAFF. The CDR3 DNA follows: TGTGCCAGCAGTGCCGGACAGGGGCAGAACACTGAAGCTTTCTTT. Full variable domain (outside the CDR3, taken from reference TRBV25-1 and TRBJ1-1): EADIYQTPRYLVIGTGKKITLECSQTMGHDKMYWYQQDPGMELHLIHYSYGVNSTEKGDLSSESTVSRIRTEHFPLTLESARPSHTSQYLCASSAGQGQNTEAFFGQGTRLTVV.

This clonotype has a count of ten or more. The library was prepared for alpha chains; this beta chain is a stray read, so its frequency means little. V gene TRBV29-1 combines with J gene TRBJ1-3, with D uncertain. Germline V gene data show CDR1 as SQVTM and CDR2 as ANQGSEA. CDR3 size: 13 residues. V shed 7 bases and J shed 0 bases, with 10 bases lying between them. DNA for the CDR3: TGCAGCGGTAGACTGACCTCTGGAAACACCATATATTTT. This sequence encodes CSGRLTSGNTIYF.

Concerning this clonotype itself: This beta chain is an unintended read in a library built for alpha chains; its size means little. DNA of the CDR3: TGTGCCAGCTCACCCATGGGACAGGGATTAATCCACGAGCAGTACTTC. Its protein is CASSPMGQGLIHEQYF. The chain uses TRBV18 and TRBJ2-7, with 9 positions matching TRBD1. V trimming: 3 bases; J trimming: 5 bases; junction bases outside the gene matches: 11. Germline V gene data show CDR1 as KGHSH and CDR2 as LQKENI. CDR3 length: 16 amino acids.

This clonotype was detected ten times or more. Since the library was made to target alpha chains, this beta chain is a stray read and its abundance is not meaningful. The chain employs TRBV7-8 and TRBJ1-1; no firm D call. Germline CDR1 is SGHVS and CDR2 is FQNEAQ. Trimming pared 3 bases from V and 1 base from J, leaving 15 bases between. The CDR3 loop spans 16 amino acids. CDR3 amino acids: CASSFWTLKGNTEAFF. In DNA, the CDR3 is TGTGCCAGCAGCTTCTGGACCCTAAAGGGGAACACTGAAGCTTTCTTT.

Details on this clonotype: This beta chain appears as a stray read in a library generated for alpha chains; its size is not informative. The genes are TRBV20-1 and TRBJ2-1, with D uncertain. This CDR3 is 13 amino acids long. Germline CDR1 DFQATT, CDR2 SNEGSKA (reference sequence). V lost 0 bases and J 3 bases, leaving 6 bases between the germline ends. CDR3: CSARDRRYNEQFF. CDR3 nucleotides: TGCAGTGCTAGAGACCGCCGCTACAATGAGCAGTTCTTC.

This clonotype is medium-sized in the sample. Since it is a stray read in a library aimed at alpha chains, this beta chain has a size that is not meaningful. V and J are TRBV6-5 and TRBJ2-1; the match to TRBD1 covers 10 bases. Germline V gives CDR1 MNHEY, CDR2 SVGAGI. The CDR3 runs 14 residues. V trimming: 2 bases; J trimming: 7 bases; junction bases outside the gene matches: 2. The CDR3 bases are TGTGCCAGCAGTTACGCGGACAGGGGGAATGAGCAGTTCTTC. Translation: CASSYADRGNEQFF.

This clonotype is categorized as medium-sized. Found in a library prepared for alpha chains, this beta chain is an off-target read, and its abundance has little meaning. The V gene is TRBV6-2 or TRBV6-3, the J gene TRBJ2-1, with D possibly being TRBD2 (5 bases). CDR1 and CDR2 from the germline V gene are MNHEY and SVGEGT. Trimming removed 0 bases at V and 6 bases at J, with 6 bases between. This CDR3 spans 13 amino acids. The CDR3 spells CASSYSRVNEQFF. The CDR3 region has the DNA TGTGCCAGCAGTTACTCGCGGGTCAATGAGCAGTTCTTC.

This clonotype has just one count. For a library built for alpha chains, this beta chain is a stray read; little rests on its size. This sequence joins TRBV11-2 and TRBJ2-5; no reliable D call. The V gene lost 5 bases and the J gene lost 2 bases, with 12 bases spanning the gap. This CDR3 has 14 residues. Germline loops: CDR1 SGHAT, CDR2 FQNNGV. In DNA form, the CDR3 reads TGTGCCAGCAGCACGGGCCTCCGACAAGAGACCCAGTACTTC. Translated, it gives CASSTGLRQETQYF.

There are many counts of this clonotype. This beta chain is an off-target read within a library intended for alpha chains, so its frequency means little. The V and J genes are TRBV6-5 and TRBJ1-2; 7 bases agree with TRBD1. Per germline, CDR1 MNHEY and CDR2 SVGAGI. CDR3 length: 13 residues. The junction had 5 bases not matched to a gene; V was cut back by 8 bases and J by 2 bases. Here the CDR3 reads CASYRGMNYGYTF. CDR3 in DNA: TGTGCCAGCTACAGGGGCATGAACTATGGCTACACCTTC.